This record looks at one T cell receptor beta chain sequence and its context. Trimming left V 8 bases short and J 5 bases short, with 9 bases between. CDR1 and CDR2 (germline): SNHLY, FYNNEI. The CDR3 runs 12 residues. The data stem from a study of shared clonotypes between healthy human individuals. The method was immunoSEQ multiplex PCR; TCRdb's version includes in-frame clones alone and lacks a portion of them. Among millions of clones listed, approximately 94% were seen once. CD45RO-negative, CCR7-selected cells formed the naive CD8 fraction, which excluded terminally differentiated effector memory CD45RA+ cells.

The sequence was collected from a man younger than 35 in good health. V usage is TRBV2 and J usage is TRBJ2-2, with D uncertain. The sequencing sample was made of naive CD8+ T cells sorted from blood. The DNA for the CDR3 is TGTGCCAGCCATACGAGTACCGGGGAGCTGTTTTTT. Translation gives CASHTSTGELFF.